These 8 T cell receptor beta chains were sequenced from one sample in a study of immune evolution from preneoplasia to lung adenocarcinoma. Generated by immunoSEQ multiplex PCR, the TCRdb table keeps only in-frame clones and is missing some. This table has about 2,500 clones, about four fifths appearing once. Source material: FFPE adjacent normal lung tissue. Source of these receptors: a person aged 60-79 years with lung adenocarcinoma.

The chain carries TRBV7-9 and TRBJ2-3; unclear D gene. The CDR3 spans 13 residues. Trimming pared 3 bases from V and 6 bases from J, leaving 10 bases between. CDR1 and CDR2 (germline): SEHNR, FQNEAQ (reference sequence). This CDR3 reads CASSFFGPDTQYF. CDR3 bases: TGTGCCAGCAGCTTTTTCGGGCCGGATACGCAGTATTTT.

The V call is TRBV25-1, the J call TRBJ2-7; 7 bases agree with TRBD2. This CDR3 comprises 14 residues. Germline V gives CDR1 MGHDK, CDR2 SYGVNS. V lost 4 bases and J lost 3; bases outside the gene matches: 6. The CDR3 is CASSAGGGLYEQYF. CDR3 DNA sequence: TGTGCCAGCAGTGCCGGCGGGGGTCTCTACGAGCAGTACTTC.

The chain is built from TRBV18 and TRBJ1-1; D uncertain. The CDR3 spans 15 residues. The germline V gene has CDR1 KGHSH and CDR2 LQKENI. V was pared by 3 bases and J by 5 bases, with 16 bases between. The CDR3 loop is CASSPGPIGTTEAFF. The CDR3, as DNA: TGTGCCAGCTCACCCGGCCCCATAGGAACAACTGAAGCTTTCTTT.

V usage is TRBV7-6 and J usage is TRBJ2-5; a weak D match, TRBD2 (6 bases). V was cut by 4 bases and J by 4 bases, with 10 bases left in between. The germline V gene encodes CDR1 SGHVS and CDR2 FNYEAQ. The CDR3 consists of 13 residues. CDR3 sequence: CASSSRGGETQYF. CDR3 bases: TGTGCCAGCAGCTCCCGGGGAGGAGAGACCCAGTACTTC.

The chain recombines TRBV30 with TRBJ1-5, with D possibly TRBD1 on 6 matching bases. The CDR3 totals 13 residues. The V end lost 7 bases, the J end lost 6 bases, and 16 bases lay between the germline ends. Germline CDR1 reads GTSNPN; CDR2 reads SVGIG (reference sequence). The CDR3 DNA reads TGTGCCTCCGGCAGGGGAGGGCCTCAGCCCCAGCATTTT. Its protein product is CASGRGGPQPQHF.

V is TRBV10-3 and J is TRBJ2-3; a possible D gene is TRBD1 (6 bases). The CDR3 covers 15 residues. Germline CDR1 reads ENHRY; CDR2 reads SYGVKD. Deletions cut 2 bases from V and 0 bases from J, with 9 bases between. The CDR3 region has the DNA TGTGCCATCAGTGAGCCACAGGGAAGCACAGATACGCAGTATTTT. Translating it yields CAISEPQGSTDTQYF.

V and J are TRBV18 and TRBJ1-5; D is ambiguous. From germline, CDR1 is KGHSH and CDR2 LQKENI. The V and J ends lost 2 bases and 7 bases respectively, with 6 bases between them. This CDR3 has 12 residues. The CDR3 DNA is TGTGCCAGCTCACCAGCGGGGCAGCCCCAGCATTTT. Translating gives CASSPAGQPQHF. Variable domain in full (rest from reference TRBV18 and TRBJ1-5): NAGVMQNPRHLVRRRGQEARLRCSPMKGHSHVYWYRQLPEEGLKFMVYLQKENIIDESGMPKERFSAEFPKEGPSILRIQQVVRGDSAAYFCASSPAGQPQHFGDGTRLSIL.

As regards this clone: The junction differs from germline at one of its ends, possibly a read error. V and J are TRBV5-1 and TRBJ1-1, with D perhaps matching TRBD1 (5 bases). There are 15 residues in the CDR3. Germline CDR1 reads SGHRS; CDR2 reads YFSETQ. CDR3 sequence: CSSSPQVGANTEAFF. CDR3 sequence (DNA): TGCTCCAGCAGCCCCCAGGTTGGGGCGAACACTGAAGCTTTCTTT.